This T cell receptor (beta chain) originates from a study of cytomegalovirus exposure and HLA in healthy donors. Study results and caveats: A prior analysis recorded that most TCR beta V segments were productive about 87% or about 30% of the time. Presence/absence comparisons presumed near-even sequencing depth among donors.

On this clone: The antigen is not known.

The PCR was carried out with 60 Vbeta primers and 13 Jbeta primers. Data came from immunoSEQ multiplex PCR; TCRdb stores just in-frame clones and leaves some out. The sample holds around 160,000 clones, about three quarters seen once. The CDR3 is 15 amino acids. Germline V gene data show CDR1 as KGHSH and CDR2 as LQKENI. V lost 2 bases and J lost 2, with 12 bases in between. This sequence joins TRBV18 and TRBJ1-2, with unresolved D. This clonotype originated in a middle-aged woman in good health and CMV-seropositive. The material sequenced was PBMCs. In DNA form, the CDR3 reads TGTGCCAGCTCACCAAATCTCGAGGGAAACTATGGCTACACCTTC. Protein sequence: CASSPNLEGNYGYTF.